This is a list of T cell receptor beta chains from one sample in a study of brain T cells in children with intractable seizures. Sequenced by immunoSEQ multiplex PCR; TCRdb stores in-frame clones only, minus some. Of around 44,000 clones in the sample, around 90% are singletons; the top ten hold 6.3%. The sample in question was peripheral blood, obtained at surgery. These receptors all come from a girl aged 2 to 10 with tuberous sclerosis and intractable seizures. The CDR3 runs from the conserved cysteine through the conserved F or W. D genes are given only for firm matches. Expanded clones get a size class; other rows say once, few or many, or leave the size out.

j_gene | d_gene | v_gene | abundance | CDR3aa | CDR3nt
TRBJ1-1 | TRBD1 | TRBV19 | . | CASSIGTGNTEAFF | TGTGCCAGTAGTATAGGGACAGGGAACACTGAAGCTTTCTTT
TRBJ1-2 | . | TRBV14 | . | CASSHIPRTVGYTF | TGTGCCAGCAGCCACATCCCCAGGACGGTTGGCTACACCTTC
TRBJ2-3 | TRBD2 | TRBV20-1 | . | CSASELSGARDTQYF | TGCAGTGCTAGTGAATTAAGCGGGGCTAGGGATACGCAGTATTTT
TRBJ2-3 | . | TRBV19 | . | CASSMAGTDTQYF | TGTGCCAGTAGTATGGCGGGCACAGATACGCAGTATTTT
TRBJ2-5 | TRBD2 | TRBV9 | . | CASSAAPGGQETQYF | TGTGCCAGCAGCGCCGCCCCCGGGGGGCAAGAGACCCAGTACTTC
TRBJ2-5 | . | TRBV5-1 | . | CASSLKETQYF | TGCGCCAGCAGCCTCAAAGAGACCCAGTACTTC
TRBJ1-4 | . | TRBV19 | once | CASSPGTGTQKLFF | TGTGCCAGTAGTCCCGGGACGGGCACCCAAAAACTGTTTTTT
TRBJ2-3 | . | TRBV7-8 | . | CASSLGLTATDTQYF | TGTGCCAGCAGCTTAGGGCTGACCGCGACAGATACGCAGTATTTT
TRBJ1-1 | . | TRBV19 | . | CASIWGFIGSWPNTEAFF | TGTGCCAGTATCTGGGGGTTTATTGGTTCATGGCCGAACACTGAAGCTTTCTTT
TRBJ1-1 | . | TRBV6-1 | once | CASSEFSSTEAFF | TGTGCCAGCAGTGAATTTAGTAGCACTGAAGCTTTCTTT
TRBJ1-3 | . | TRBV9 | . | CASSGRPSSGNTIYF | TGTGCCAGCAGCGGTAGACCGAGCTCTGGAAACACCATATATTTT
TRBJ2-1 | . | TRBV5-4 | . | CASSFIGSGSYNEQFF | TGTGCCAGCAGCTTCATCGGATCCGGCTCCTACAATGAGCAGTTCTTC
TRBJ1-1 | . | TRBV19 | . | CASSISSAGTTEAFF | TGTGCCAGTAGTATCTCCAGCGCAGGGACCACTGAAGCTTTCTTT
TRBJ2-1 | . | TRBV29-1 | . | CSVEDVGSNNEQFF | TGCAGCGTTGAAGACGTAGGCAGTAATAATGAGCAGTTCTTC
TRBJ2-5 | TRBD1 | TRBV28 | . | CASSSSGTGGRKTQYF | TGTGCCAGCAGTTCATCCGGGACAGGGGGTAGAAAGACCCAGTACTTC
TRBJ1-3 | . | TRBV6-5 | . | CASSYTQGSSGNTIYF | TGTGCCAGCAGTTACACCCAGGGGTCCTCTGGAAACACCATATATTTT
TRBJ1-1 | TRBD1 | TRBV24-1 | . | CATSGQGKLAEAFF | TGTGCCACCTCAGGACAGGGGAAATTAGCTGAAGCTTTCTTT
TRBJ2-5 | TRBD2 | TRBV5-1 | . | CASSLARGTSGVYQETQYF | TGCGCCAGCAGCTTGGCCAGGGGAACTAGCGGGGTCTACCAAGAGACCCAGTACTTC
TRBJ2-3 | . | TRBV5-5 | . | CASSFTRADTQYF | TGTGCCAGCAGCTTTACCAGGGCAGATACGCAGTATTTT
TRBJ1-2 | . | TRBV7-8 | once | CASSYLSGGQSYTF | TGTGCCAGCAGCTATCTCTCAGGCGGGCAGAGCTACACCTTC
TRBJ1-2 | . | TRBV19 | . | CASSVWTHLNYGYTF | TGTGCCAGTAGTGTCTGGACACATCTTAACTATGGCTACACCTTC
TRBJ2-1 | TRBD2 | TRBV4-1 | . | CASSRKREHSYNEQFF | TGCGCCAGCAGCCGAAAGCGGGAGCATTCCTACAATGAGCAGTTCTTC
TRBJ2-1 | TRBD2 | TRBV4-1 | . | CASSRSLTSSGGASRPRFF | TGCGCCAGCAGCCGTTCGCTCACTAGTAGCGGGGGGGCTTCCCGCCCCCGGTTCTTC
TRBJ2-5 | . | TRBV5-1 | . | CASSLGGGTQYF | TGCGCCAGCAGCTTGGGGGGAGGGACCCAGTACTTC
TRBJ1-2 | . | TRBV27 | . | CASSLGGIVYTF | TGTGCCAGCAGTTTGGGGGGTATAGTCTACACCTTC
TRBJ1-5 | TRBD1 | TRBV5-1 | . | CASSLDTGGDQPQHF | TGCGCCAGCAGCTTGGATACAGGGGGCGATCAGCCCCAGCATTTT
TRBJ2-2 | . | TRBV13 | . | CASSHTTGELFF | TGTGCCAGCAGCCATACAACCGGGGAGCTGTTTTTT
TRBJ2-7 | . | TRBV7-2 | . | CASSALVRDPPYEQYF | TGTGCCAGCAGCGCCCTTGTCCGGGACCCCCCCTACGAGCAGTACTTC
TRBJ2-5 | TRBD1 | TRBV18 | . | CASSPGQGRETQYF | TGTGCCAGCTCACCGGGACAGGGGAGAGAGACCCAGTACTTC
TRBJ1-5 | . | TRBV28 | . | CASSLEQGGQPQHF | TGTGCCAGCAGTTTGGAGCAGGGAGGTCAGCCCCAGCATTTT
TRBJ1-2 | TRBD1 | TRBV15 | . | CATSRDGVGRGRTYGYTF | TGTGCCACCAGCAGAGATGGCGTGGGCAGGGGGAGGACCTATGGCTACACCTTC
TRBJ1-3 | . | TRBV30 | . | CAWQGTGNTIYF | TGTGCCTGGCAGGGAACTGGAAACACCATATATTTT
TRBJ1-2 | . | TRBV12-3/TRBV12-4 | . | CASIGKGGGYTF | TGTGCCAGTATCGGAAAGGGGGGCGGCTACACCTTC
TRBJ2-3 | TRBD2 | TRBV5-6 | . | CASSQIKGGGDNTQYF | TGTGCCAGCAGCCAAATAAAAGGCGGGGGGGATAATACGCAGTATTTT
TRBJ1-5 | TRBD1 | TRBV2 | . | CASSTGGPNQPQHF | TGTGCCAGCAGTACAGGGGGCCCCAATCAGCCCCAGCATTTT
TRBJ2-4 | TRBD1 | TRBV11-2 | . | CASSFTVQGDIQYF | TGTGCCAGCAGCTTTACGGTACAGGGGGACATTCAGTACTTC
TRBJ2-2 | TRBD2 | TRBV9 | . | CASSVGLAGAPDTGELFF | TGTGCCAGCAGCGTAGGACTAGCGGGGGCCCCGGACACCGGGGAGCTGTTTTTT
TRBJ2-1 | TRBD1 | TRBV11-1 | . | CASSHDRGRWNEQFF | TGTGCCAGCAGCCATGACAGGGGGCGCTGGAATGAGCAGTTCTTC
TRBJ1-4 | . | TRBV19 | . | CASSFPQDPNEKLFF | TGTGCCAGTAGTTTCCCACAGGACCCGAATGAAAAACTGTTTTTT
TRBJ1-1 | . | TRBV12-3/TRBV12-4 | . | CASSSEGTEAFF | TGTGCCAGCAGTTCAGAGGGCACTGAAGCTTTCTTT
TRBJ1-1 | . | TRBV12-5 | . | CASGLYLGAAFF | TGTGCTAGTGGTTTGTATTTGGGAGCGGCTTTCTTT
TRBJ2-5 | . | TRBV5-8 | once | CASSLAETQYF | TGTGCCAGCAGCTTGGCAGAGACCCAGTACTTC
TRBJ1-5 | . | TRBV4-1 | . | CASSQGVTGNQPQHF | TGCGCCAGCAGCCAAGGAGTAACGGGCAATCAGCCCCAGCATTTT
TRBJ1-5 | TRBD1 | TRBV27 | . | CASSLSGDSLWNQPQHF | TGTGCCAGCAGTTTATCGGGGGACAGTCTTTGGAATCAGCCCCAGCATTTT
TRBJ1-1 | . | TRBV27 | once | CASSLPGQRAFF | TGTGCCAGCAGTTTACCGGGCCAGAGGGCTTTCTTT
TRBJ2-7 | . | TRBV3-1/TRBV3-2 | . | CASTPGGNTYEQYF | TGTGCCAGCACCCCCGGAGGTAACACCTACGAGCAGTACTTC
TRBJ2-2 | . | TRBV5-1 | . | CASSWLSGELFF | TGCGCCAGCAGCTGGCTTAGCGGGGAGCTGTTTTTT
TRBJ2-5 | TRBD2 | TRBV11-2 | . | CASSSQLAGQETQYF | TGTGCCAGCAGCTCCCAACTAGCGGGGCAAGAGACCCAGTACTTC
TRBJ2-1 | . | TRBV19 | . | CASSMGSQLPYNEQFF | TGTGCCAGTAGTATGGGTAGTCAACTACCTTACAATGAGCAGTTCTTC
TRBJ1-1 | . | TRBV7-2 | . | CASRRDLNTEAFF | TGTGCCAGCAGACGGGACCTCAACACTGAAGCTTTCTTT
TRBJ1-6 | TRBD1 | TRBV18 | . | CASSVRQGSYSPLHF | TGTGCCAGCTCAGTTCGACAGGGGAGTTATTCACCCCTCCACTTT
TRBJ1-2 | TRBD1 | TRBV28 | . | CASSSIPAGTGKGYTF | TGTGCCAGCAGTTCGATCCCCGCAGGGACAGGGAAGGGCTACACCTTC
TRBJ1-3 | . | TRBV3-1/TRBV3-2 | . | CASSQDYRGDSGNTIYF | TGTGCCAGCAGCCAAGATTACAGAGGTGATTCGGGAAACACCATATATTTT
TRBJ1-2 | . | TRBV19 | . | CASSIRDNYGYTF | TGTGCCAGTAGTATCCGGGATAACTATGGCTACACCTTC
TRBJ2-7 | TRBD1 | TRBV25-1 | . | CASLPGQGTEQYF | TGTGCCAGCCTCCCGGGACAGGGGACCGAGCAGTACTTC